A single sample is the source of the 25 T cell receptor beta chains below, sequenced in a study of blood T cell repertoires in COVID-19. Profiled with immunoSEQ multiplex PCR; TCRdb holds only in-frame clones, not every one. The sample contains over 300,000 clones, about four fifths of which appear only once. The sequenced sample consisted of peripheral blood. These receptors all come from a woman aged 50 to 65 with acute or convalescent COVID-19.

The chain uses TRBV7-3 and TRBJ2-2, with TRBD2 as a possible D gene (5 bases). The V end was cut by 1 base, the J end by 2 bases, with 5 bases between. CDR3 length: 14 amino acids. Looked up from germline, CDR1 is SGHTA and CDR2 is FQGTGA. CDR3 residues: CASSLRLNTGELFF. In DNA, the CDR3 is TGTGCCAGCAGCTTAAGACTAAACACCGGGGAGCTGTTTTTT.

This CDR3 reads CAWRASGRSETQYF. The CDR3 DNA follows: TGTGCCTGGAGGGCTAGCGGGAGATCGGAGACCCAGTACTTC. The rearrangement uses TRBV30 and TRBJ2-5; 10 bases are shared with TRBD2. The CDR3 runs to 14 residues. Germline CDR1 and CDR2: GTSNPN and SVGIG (reference sequence). Trimming at V came to 3 bases and at J to 5 bases, leaving 6 bases not matched to a gene.

The chain uses TRBV19 and TRBJ1-1, with D possibly matching TRBD1 (5 bases). Germline V gene data show CDR1 as LNHDA and CDR2 as SQIVND (reference sequence). There are 13 residues in the CDR3. V was cut by 6 bases and J by 0 bases, with 8 bases left in between. CDR3 loop: CASRSTVNTEAFF. The CDR3 nucleotides read TGTGCCAGTAGATCGACAGTGAACACTGAAGCTTTCTTT.

J is TRBJ1-1 and V is TRBV2; 7 nucleotides align to TRBD1. V trimming: 5 bases; J trimming: 1 base; junction bases outside the gene matches: 4. This CDR3 has 14 amino acids. Germline V gene lookup returns CDR1 SNHLY and CDR2 FYNNEI. The CDR3 loop is CASSLDRANTEAFF. The CDR3 DNA is TGTGCCAGCAGTCTAGACAGGGCGAACACTGAAGCTTTCTTT.

This rearrangement joins TRBV29-1 to TRBJ1-2, with a possible D match to TRBD1 (6 bases). The CDR3 spans 13 residues. Germline CDR1 and CDR2: SQVTM and ANQGSEA. The V end was cut by 1 base, the J end by 6 bases, with 12 bases between. This CDR3 is CSVEGQGLNGYTF. DNA for the CDR3: TGCAGCGTTGAAGGCCAGGGGCTGAATGGCTACACCTTC.

V is TRBV7-2 and J is TRBJ1-1; D not certain. Trimming took 0 bases from V and 3 from J, leaving 8 bases between them. The germline CDR1 and CDR2 sequences are SGHTA and FQGNSA. CDR3 size: 14 residues. CDR3 bases: TGTGCCAGCAGCTTAGCTGTCGGTTACACTGAAGCTTTCTTT. It encodes CASSLAVGYTEAFF.

This clone was counted a single time. The rearrangement links TRBV2 to TRBJ2-1; the match to TRBD2 covers 13 bases. V shed 7 bases and J 6 bases; nucleotides not matched to a gene: 3. In germline, CDR1 is SNHLY, CDR2 FYNNEI. The CDR3 is 14 amino acids. In DNA form, the CDR3 reads TGTGCCAGCATGAGACTAGCGGGGGGCAATGAGCAGTTCTTC. Its protein product is CASMRLAGGNEQFF.

V is TRBV6-5 and J is TRBJ1-1; D not resolved. The CDR3 length is 14 residues. The V gene lost 7 bases and the J gene lost 3 bases, with 15 bases spanning the gap. From germline, CDR1 is MNHEY and CDR2 SVGAGI. The CDR3 DNA reads as TGTGCCAGCAACGCGGAAATGAGGGACACTGAAGCTTTCTTT. Its translation: CASNAEMRDTEAFF.

The chain carries TRBV6-5 and TRBJ2-7; 10 bases match TRBD1. The CDR3 length is 12 residues. V gave up 8 bases and J gave up 5 bases; unmatched junction bases: 3. Germline-derived CDR1 and CDR2 are MNHEY and SVGAGI. For the CDR3, the DNA is TGTGCCAGCCGGGACAGGGGCCACGAGCAGTACTTC. Amino acids: CASRDRGHEQYF.

This chain joins TRBV6-5 and TRBJ1-1; TRBD1 agrees at 9 bases. V gave up 5 bases and J gave up 6 bases; unmatched junction bases: 1. In germline, CDR1 is MNHEY, CDR2 SVGAGI. The length of the CDR3 is 12 residues. CDR3 region: CASSRQGAEAFF. CDR3 DNA sequence: TGTGCCAGCAGTCGACAGGGGGCTGAAGCTTTCTTT.

The chain recombines TRBV2 with TRBJ2-1, with D maybe TRBD1 (6 bases). Germline V gene lookup returns CDR1 SNHLY and CDR2 FYNNEI. The CDR3 is 13 residues long. V dropped 7 bases and J dropped 4 bases, with 11 bases sitting between them. This chain's CDR3 is CASMDRPYNEQFF. Written as DNA, the CDR3 is TGTGCCAGCATGGACAGACCTTACAATGAGCAGTTCTTC. Supplemented by reference TRBV2 and TRBJ2-1, the full variable domain reads EPEVTQTPSHQVTQMGQEVILRCVPISNHLYFYWYRQILGQKVEFLVSFYNNEISEKSEIFDDQFSVERPDGSNFTLKIRSTKLEDSAMYFCASMDRPYNEQFFGPGTRLTVL.

This clone was seen only once. This CDR3 reads CASSVVDRSIGQQYF. For the CDR3, the DNA is TGTGCCAGCAGCGTAGTGGACAGGAGTATAGGACAGCAGTACTTC. The chain couples TRBV9 to TRBJ2-7; 7 bases map to TRBD1. Germline lookup yields CDR1 SGDLS and CDR2 YYNGEE. The CDR3 loop spans 15 amino acids. Losses at the gene ends were 0 bases for V and 8 bases for J; bases not matched to a gene: 11. Full variable domain (outside the CDR3, taken from reference TRBV9 and TRBJ2-7): DSGVTQTPKHLITATGQRVTLRCSPRSGDLSVYWYQQSLDQGLQFLIQYYNGEERAKGNILERFSAQQFPDLHSELNLSSLELGDSALYFCASSVVDRSIGQQYFGPGTRLTVT.

The chain has TRBV3-1 (or the pseudogene TRBV3-2) and TRBJ2-3, with 9 bases matching TRBD2. V gave up 0 bases and J gave up 6 bases; unmatched junction bases: 7. Germline V gene sequence: CDR1 LGHDT, CDR2 YNNKEL (reference sequence). This CDR3 is built from 16 residues. CDR3 in amino acids: CASSQEGGRAVDTQYF. The CDR3 coding sequence is TGTGCCAGCAGCCAAGAAGGCGGGAGGGCCGTGGATACGCAGTATTTT.

The V call is TRBV10-3, the J call TRBJ1-1; D call uncertain. CDR3 length: 15 residues. Per the germline V gene, CDR1 is ENHRY and CDR2 is SYGVKD. Trimming took off 2 bases at V and 0 bases at J, with 10 bases between the two ends. CDR3 DNA: TGTGCCATCAGTGAGCCTAACCGGTTGAACACTGAAGCTTTCTTT. Residues: CAISEPNRLNTEAFF.

This sequence joins TRBV7-2 and TRBJ2-7; 15 bases align to TRBD2. Germline V CDR1 and CDR2: SGHTA, FQGNSA. The CDR3 extends over 14 amino acids. The ends lost 3 bases at V and 6 bases at J; junction bases unmatched: 0. In nucleotides, the CDR3 is TGTGCCAGCAGCTTGGGACTAGCGGGGGGCGAGCAGTACGTC. As protein: CASSLGLAGGEQYV.

J is TRBJ1-1 and V is TRBV7-2; tentatively, D is TRBD1 (5 bases). CDR1 and CDR2 (germline): SGHTA, FQGNSA. Trimming stripped 4 bases from V and 2 bases from J, with 14 bases between. The CDR3 length is 15 residues. CDR3 bases: TGTGCCAGCAGCTCCCGACAGAAACCAAACACTGAAGCTTTCTTT. Its protein product is CASSSRQKPNTEAFF.

V is TRBV7-9 and J is TRBJ2-3, with D possibly being TRBD1 (6 bases). Germline values: CDR1 SEHNR, CDR2 FQNEAQ (reference sequence). V lost 1 base, J lost 2 bases, and 22 bases lay in between. CDR3 length equals 19 residues. The CDR3 DNA reads as TGTGCCAGCAGCTTAGATGGGGGCGACAGTGGGTGGTCCACAGATACGCAGTATTTT. This translates into CASSLDGGDSGWSTDTQYF.

With regard to this clone: Different DNA sequences within this sample yield the same CDR3. The chain carries TRBV10-3 and TRBJ1-1; D is undetermined. The germline V gene has CDR1 ENHRY and CDR2 SYGVKD. The CDR3 sequence is 11 residues long. Between the trimmed V and J ends, which lost 10 bases and 1 base, there was a span of 7 bases. CDR3 in DNA: TGTGCCAGCACACAGAACACTGAAGCTTTCTTT. Encoded protein: CASTQNTEAFF.

This clone came up many times. This rearrangement joins TRBV2 to TRBJ2-7; 11 positions agree with TRBD1. Germline values: CDR1 SNHLY, CDR2 FYNNEI. The CDR3 is 15 amino acids. V was pared by 0 bases and J by 3 bases, with 1 base of the junction left unmatched. CDR3 in DNA: TGTGCCAGCAGTGAAGCAGGGACAGGGGGCTACGAGCAGTACTTC. Amino acid sequence: CASSEAGTGGYEQYF.

CDR3 amino acids: CASLPGTSGNRYQETQYF. CDR3 nucleotides: TGCGCCAGCCTACCAGGGACTAGCGGAAACAGGTACCAAGAGACCCAGTACTTC. The rearrangement uses TRBV5-1 and TRBJ2-5; 11 nucleotides agree with TRBD2. This CDR3 is built from 18 residues. Germline trimming cut 7 bases from V and 0 bases from J; bases unmatched to any gene: 14. Germline V gene lookup returns CDR1 SGHRS and CDR2 YFSETQ.

This chain joins TRBV15 and TRBJ2-1; the match to TRBD1 covers 10 bases. J was trimmed by 6 bases and V by 5 bases; bases with no gene match: 4. Per germline, CDR1 LNHNV and CDR2 YYDKDF (reference sequence). The CDR3 has 14 residues. Here the CDR3 reads CATSSRTGGNEQFF. CDR3 nucleotide sequence: TGTGCCACCAGCTCACGGACAGGGGGCAATGAGCAGTTCTTC.

V usage is TRBV11-2 and J usage is TRBJ2-1; tentatively, D is TRBD2 (6 bases). This CDR3 spans 14 amino acids. Germline CDR1 reads SGHAT; CDR2 reads FQNNGV. With 4 bases removed from V and 6 bases from J, the gap between germline ends came to 13 bases. The CDR3 sequence: CASSSGTVTNEQFF. CDR3 coding DNA: TGTGCCAGCAGCTCCGGGACTGTAACCAATGAGCAGTTCTTC.

The chain joins TRBV5-6 to TRBJ2-3; TRBD1 agrees at 10 bases. Germline CDR1 and CDR2: SGHDT and YYEEEE. This CDR3 has 16 residues. The V and J ends lost 1 base and 6 bases, in that order; junction bases with no gene match: 8. The CDR3 DNA follows: TGTGCCAGCAGCTTGATGGGACAGGGGTTTTCGGATACGCAGTATTTT. Residues: CASSLMGQGFSDTQYF.

The gene calls are TRBV5-1 and TRBJ1-4, with 7 bases lining up with TRBD1. V dropped 5 bases and J dropped 5; count of bases not matched to a gene: 3. The CDR3 is 13 amino acids. Germline assignment: CDR1 SGHRS and CDR2 YFSETQ. Here the CDR3 DNA reads TGCGCCAGCAGAAAGGGGGCAAATGAAAAACTGTTTTTT. Translated, it gives CASRKGANEKLFF. The full variable domain, rest sourced from reference TRBV5-1 and TRBJ1-4, is KAGVTQTPRYLIKTRGQQVTLSCSPISGHRSVSWYQQTPGQGLQFLFEYFSETQRNKGNFPGRFSGRQFSNSRSEMNVSTLELGDSALYLCASRKGANEKLFFGSGTQLSVL.

The chain recombines TRBV11-1 with TRBJ2-3; tentative D call: TRBD2 (7 bases). V lost 2 bases, J lost 3 bases, and 12 bases lay in between. This CDR3 has 15 residues. CDR1 is SGHAT and CDR2 is FQDESV in the germline V gene (reference sequence). CDR3: CASSLRGGSTDTQYF. CDR3 nucleotides: TGTGCCAGCAGCTTAAGGGGGGGGAGTACAGATACGCAGTATTTT.